The source of this T cell receptor beta chain is a study of blood T cell repertoires in COVID-19. Study at large: Donors in the United States, Italy and Spain gave samples during acute or convalescent COVID-19. T cells, B-cell-depleted T cells, or PBMCs supplied cDNA or gDNA.

Germline V gene lookup returns CDR1 SGHRS and CDR2 YFSETQ. CDR3 length equals 14 residues. Losses at the gene ends were 2 bases for V and 6 bases for J; bases not matched to a gene: 2. In the original workflow: From reference gene primer amplification, estimates of nucleated cell counts were derived. Method: immunoSEQ multiplex PCR; TCRdb's copy keeps in-frame clones and lacks some. The DNA was the basis for D and trimming; V, J and clone size are from that table. The table has roughly 280,000 clones, under 90% seen once; the top ten hold around 4.2%. The origin of this receptor is a man between 60 and 70 years old with acute or convalescent COVID-19. The chain recombines TRBV5-1 with TRBJ1-6; TRBD1 matches at 7 bases. Sequenced sample: peripheral blood. The CDR3 nucleotides are TGCGCCAGCAGCTTTACAGGGGCTAATTCACCCCTCCACTTT. This codes for CASSFTGANSPLHF.